This TCR beta chain derives from a study of T cell changes during pregnancy in multiple sclerosis. Assay: immunoSEQ multiplex PCR; the TCRdb copy retains only in-frame clones and omits some. The sample has about 100,000 clones, 80% to 95% seen once. Material: peripheral blood, obtained in the second trimester of pregnancy. The receptor was derived from a female donor with multiple sclerosis, enrolled in a pregnancy study.

The CDR3 DNA is TGTGCCAGCAGTGAAGCTTTAGCGGGAGGGAAGGAAACGAACGAGCAGTACTTC. It yields the protein CASSEALAGGKETNEQYF. The chain has TRBV25-1 and TRBJ2-7, with 11 bases that match TRBD2. Looked up from germline, CDR1 is MGHDK and CDR2 is SYGVNS. The CDR3 totals 18 residues. Germline trimming cut 2 bases from V and 5 bases from J; bases unmatched to any gene: 14.